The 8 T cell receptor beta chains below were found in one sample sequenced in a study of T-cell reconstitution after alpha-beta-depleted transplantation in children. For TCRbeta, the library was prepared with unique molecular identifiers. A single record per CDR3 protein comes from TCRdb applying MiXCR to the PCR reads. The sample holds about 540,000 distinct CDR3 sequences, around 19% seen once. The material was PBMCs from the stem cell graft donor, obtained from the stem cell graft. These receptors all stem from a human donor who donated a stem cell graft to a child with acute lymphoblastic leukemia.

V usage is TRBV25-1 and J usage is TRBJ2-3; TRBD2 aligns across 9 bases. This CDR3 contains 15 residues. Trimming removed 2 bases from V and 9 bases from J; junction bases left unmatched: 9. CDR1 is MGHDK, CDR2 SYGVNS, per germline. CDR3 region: CASSEGGGLANTQYF. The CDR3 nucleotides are TGTGCCAGCAGTGAAGGGGGAGGACTAGCGAACACGCAGTATTTT.

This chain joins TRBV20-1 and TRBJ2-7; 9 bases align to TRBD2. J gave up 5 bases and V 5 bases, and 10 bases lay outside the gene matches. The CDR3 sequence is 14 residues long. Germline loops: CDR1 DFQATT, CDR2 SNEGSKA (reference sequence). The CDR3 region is CSAGGGLAGDEQYF. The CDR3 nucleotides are TGCAGTGCTGGGGGGGGGTTAGCGGGAGACGAGCAGTACTTC.

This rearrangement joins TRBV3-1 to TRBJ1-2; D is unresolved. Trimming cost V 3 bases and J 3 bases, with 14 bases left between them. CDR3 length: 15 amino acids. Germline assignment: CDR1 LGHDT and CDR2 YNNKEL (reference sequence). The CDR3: CASSHVTSGDYGYTF. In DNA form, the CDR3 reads TGTGCCAGCAGCCACGTGACGTCCGGGGACTATGGCTACACCTTC. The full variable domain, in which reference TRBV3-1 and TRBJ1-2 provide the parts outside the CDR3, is DTAVSQTPKYLVTQMGNDKSIKCEQNLGHDTMYWYKQDSKKFLKIMFSYNNKELIINETVPNRFSPKSPDKAHLNLHINSLELGDSAVYFCASSHVTSGDYGYTFGSGTRLTVV.

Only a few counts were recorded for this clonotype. In nucleotides, the CDR3 is TGCGCCAGCGCTGAGTTTCCGACAGGGAAAGAGACCCAGTACTTC. This encodes CASAEFPTGKETQYF. The chain combines TRBV5-1 with TRBJ2-5, with 7 nucleotides matching TRBD1. V dropped 7 bases and J dropped 3; count of bases not matched to a gene: 12. The CDR3 consists of 15 residues. Germline V gene sequence: CDR1 SGHRS, CDR2 YFSETQ.

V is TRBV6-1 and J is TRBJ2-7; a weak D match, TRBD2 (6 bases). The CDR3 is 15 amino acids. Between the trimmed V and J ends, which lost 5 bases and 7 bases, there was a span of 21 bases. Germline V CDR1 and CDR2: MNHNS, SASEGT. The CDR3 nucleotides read TGTGCCAGCAGTCCCCTCGGACGTCTTCGGGGGGAGCAGTACTTC. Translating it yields CASSPLGRLRGEQYF.

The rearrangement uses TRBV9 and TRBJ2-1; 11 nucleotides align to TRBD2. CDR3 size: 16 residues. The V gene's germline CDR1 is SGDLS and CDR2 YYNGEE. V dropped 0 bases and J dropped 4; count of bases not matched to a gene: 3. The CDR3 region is CASSVVGTSGYNEQFF. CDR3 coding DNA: TGTGCCAGCAGCGTAGTCGGGACTAGCGGATACAATGAGCAGTTCTTC.

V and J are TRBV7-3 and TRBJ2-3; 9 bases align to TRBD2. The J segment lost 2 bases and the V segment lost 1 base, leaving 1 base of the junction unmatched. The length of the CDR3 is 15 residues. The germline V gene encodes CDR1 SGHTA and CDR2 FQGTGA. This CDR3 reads CASSLIAGVTDTQYF. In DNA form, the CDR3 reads TGTGCCAGCAGCTTAATAGCGGGAGTCACAGATACGCAGTATTTT.

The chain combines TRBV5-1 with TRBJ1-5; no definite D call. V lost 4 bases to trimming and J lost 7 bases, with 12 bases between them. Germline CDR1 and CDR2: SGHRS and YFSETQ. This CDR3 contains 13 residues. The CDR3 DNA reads TGCGCCAGCAGCGCGGGGTCGGGGCAGCCCCAGCATTTT. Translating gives CASSAGSGQPQHF.